This paragraph covers one T cell receptor (beta chain) sequence. Data came from immunoSEQ multiplex PCR; TCRdb stores just in-frame clones and leaves some out. The table records 69,000 or so clones, approximately 88% of them present only once. The sample comes from a study of OX40 agonist ivuxolimab in advanced cancers. At the level of the study: Having had anti-PD-1, anti-PD-L1 or anti-CTLA-4 therapy before was allowed, and over 35% had some.

The length of the CDR3 is 13 residues. Germline V gives CDR1 SGHRS, CDR2 YFSETQ. With 0 bases removed from V and 4 bases from J, the gap between germline ends came to 8 bases. The clonotype comes from an adult with an advanced solid tumor such as melanoma, head and neck, liver or kidney cancer. The sample was CD4+ or CD8+ T cells sorted from blood, taken in a trial of the OX40 agonist ivuxolimab. This chain links TRBV5-1 with TRBJ2-7; tentative D call: TRBD2 (6 bases). CDR3 region: CASSLAGTYEQYF. CDR3 sequence (DNA): TGCGCCAGCAGCTTGGCCGGGACTTACGAGCAGTACTTC.